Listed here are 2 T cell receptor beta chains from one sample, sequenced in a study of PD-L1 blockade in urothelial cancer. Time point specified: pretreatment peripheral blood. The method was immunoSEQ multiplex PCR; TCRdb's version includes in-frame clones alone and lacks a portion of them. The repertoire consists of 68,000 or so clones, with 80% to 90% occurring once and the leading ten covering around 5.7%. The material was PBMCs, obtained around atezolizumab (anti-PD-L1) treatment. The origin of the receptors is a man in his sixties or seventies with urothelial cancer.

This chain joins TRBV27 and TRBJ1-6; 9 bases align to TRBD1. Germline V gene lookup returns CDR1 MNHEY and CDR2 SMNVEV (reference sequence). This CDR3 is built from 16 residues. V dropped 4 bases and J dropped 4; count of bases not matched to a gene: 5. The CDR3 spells CASSSNGQGYNSPLHF. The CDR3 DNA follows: TGTGCCAGCAGTTCAAACGGACAGGGGTATAATTCACCCCTCCACTTT.

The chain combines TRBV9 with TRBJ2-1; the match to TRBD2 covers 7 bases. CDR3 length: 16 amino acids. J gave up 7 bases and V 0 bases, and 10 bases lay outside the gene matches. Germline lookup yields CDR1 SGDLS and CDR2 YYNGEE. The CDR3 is CASSVDGRAGWNEQFF. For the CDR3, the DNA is TGTGCCAGCAGCGTAGACGGACGAGCGGGATGGAATGAGCAGTTCTTC. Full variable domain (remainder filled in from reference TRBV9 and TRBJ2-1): DSGVTQTPKHLITATGQRVTLRCSPRSGDLSVYWYQQSLDQGLQFLIQYYNGEERAKGNILERFSAQQFPDLHSELNLSSLELGDSALYFCASSVDGRAGWNEQFFGPGTRLTVL.